This TCR beta chain originates from a study of CD8 T cells in Susac syndrome. RNA in amounts of roughly 0.5 to 1 ug was reverse transcribed with random hexamers. TCRdb analysed the immunoSEQ multiplex PCR reads with MiXCR anew, one entry per CDR3 protein. The sample includes 250,000 to 300,000 distinct CDR3 sequences, approximately 90% seen only once; the top ten take approximately 0.18%. CDR3 length: 15 amino acids. Trimming stripped 4 bases from V and 5 bases from J, with 17 bases between. Germline CDR1 GTSNPN, CDR2 SVGIG (reference sequence). The multiple sclerosis controls, all treatment-naive patients, had relapsing-remitting disease that was stable or active. Bulk CD8+ and CD4+ cells came from magnetic negative isolation; CD8+ TEMRA by FACS.

The V and J genes are TRBV30 and TRBJ2-2, with D possibly TRBD1 on 6 matching bases. Sequenced input: CD8+ T cells from PBMCs. The receptor's source is a human donor with multiple sclerosis. In DNA, the CDR3 is TGTGCCTGGAAGGGGCAGGGGCTACGGACCGGGGAGCTGTTTTTT. It translates to CAWKGQGLRTGELFF.